This T cell receptor (beta chain) was found in a study of T cell changes during pregnancy in multiple sclerosis. The table came from immunoSEQ multiplex PCR; TCRdb's copy has only in-frame clones and leaves some out. The repertoire has some 87,000 clones, roughly 92% of them found once; the top ten carry around 0.2%. With 3 bases removed from V and 5 bases from J, the gap between germline ends came to 16 bases. The CDR3 runs 14 residues. CDR1 is SQVTM and CDR2 is ANQGSEA in the germline V gene. The sample here was CD4+ T cells from peripheral blood mononuclear cells, taken before pregnancy. The chain is built from TRBV29-1 and TRBJ2-5; TRBD2 is a possible D gene (5 bases). The receptor was derived from a female donor with multiple sclerosis, enrolled in a pregnancy study. CDR3 sequence: CSVEGRAGLETQYF. CDR3 sequence (DNA): TGCAGCGTTGAGGGTAGGGCCGGACTGGAGACCCAGTACTTC.